Below, 27 T cell receptor beta chains from the same sample are listed, as sequenced in a study of shared clonotypes between healthy human individuals. The protocol was immunoSEQ multiplex PCR, while the TCRdb copy is restricted to in-frame clones and leaves out a portion. The profile shows roughly 2 million clones, 85% to 95% of them singletons. Sequencing was performed on naive CD4+ T cells sorted from blood. Noted subset: CD45RA+ positively selected. Every receptor here comes from a man aged 18 to 35 in good health.

The CDR3 sequence: CASSTRDSGGTDTQYF. In DNA form, the CDR3 reads TGTGCCAGTAGTACCCGAGATAGCGGTGGCACAGATACGCAGTATTTT. The rearrangement joins TRBV19 to TRBJ2-3; D is possibly TRBD2 (6 bases). V was pared by 4 bases and J by 1 base, with 15 bases between. Germline values: CDR1 LNHDA, CDR2 SQIVND (reference sequence). This CDR3 comprises 16 residues.

This chain joins TRBV5-4 and TRBJ2-3, with a tentative D call TRBD2 (6 bases). The CDR3 covers 16 residues. V was pared by 4 bases and J by 0 bases, with 15 bases between. The germline CDR1 and CDR2 sequences are SGHNT and YYREEE (reference sequence). The CDR3: CASSPMDYTSTDTQYF. The CDR3 DNA is TGTGCCAGCAGCCCCATGGACTACACTAGCACAGATACGCAGTATTTT.

On this clone: The identical CDR3 is also encoded by other nucleotide sequences in the sample. The CDR3 loop reads CASSQGRGQPQHF. CDR3 DNA: TGTGCCAGCAGCCAGGGCCGCGGGCAGCCCCAGCATTTT. The rearrangement links TRBV14 to TRBJ1-5; D remains unclear. Trimming cost V 3 bases and J 7 bases, with 10 bases left between them. Germline assignment: CDR1 SGHDN and CDR2 FVKESK. This CDR3 comprises 13 residues.

The J gene is TRBJ2-4, the V gene TRBV21-1; the table's D call, TRBD2, has no DNA check behind it. TRBV21-1 is assigned pseudogene status. The length of the CDR3 is 13 residues. CDR3 sequence: CASSNGGGYIQYF. CDR3 coding DNA: TGTGCCAGCAGCAACGGCGGGGGGTACATTCAGTACTTC.

The chain couples TRBV15 to TRBJ2-7, with D perhaps matching TRBD1 or TRBD2 (5 bases each). The V gene's germline CDR1 is LNHNV and CDR2 YYDKDF (reference sequence). V lost 0 bases and J lost 0, with 12 bases in between. CDR3 length: 16 amino acids. The CDR3 is CATSRDWDGSSYEQYF. The CDR3 DNA follows: TGTGCCACCAGCAGAGATTGGGACGGCAGCTCCTACGAGCAGTACTTC. Full variable domain (missing parts from reference TRBV15 and TRBJ2-7): DAMVIQNPRYQVTQFGKPVTLSCSQTLNHNVMYWYQQKSSQAPKLLFHYYDKDFNNEADTPDNFQSRRPNTSFCFLDIRSPGLGDTAMYLCATSRDWDGSSYEQYFGPGTRLTVT.

V and J are TRBV19 and TRBJ1-1; no clear D. Trimming removed 5 bases from V and 8 bases from J, with 9 bases in between. The CDR3 spans 11 residues. The germline V gene has CDR1 LNHDA and CDR2 SQIVND (reference sequence). The DNA for the CDR3 is TGTGCCAGTAGTGTAGGGAGGGAAGCTTTCTTT. As protein: CASSVGREAFF.

CDR3 DNA: TGTGCCAGTAGTACCGGGACCGAAACCTATGGCTACACCTTC. Its protein product is CASSTGTETYGYTF. The V gene is TRBV19, the J gene TRBJ1-2; TRBD1 might be the D (5 bases). The CDR3 has 14 residues. V lost 4 bases to trimming and J lost 4 bases, with 13 bases between them. In germline, CDR1 is LNHDA, CDR2 SQIVND (reference sequence).

Worth noting for this clone: A read error may account for a junction end that differs from germline. In DNA form, the CDR3 reads TGTGCCAGCAGCTGGGGGGAAGGGTTC. This encodes CASSWGEGF. The V and J genes are TRBV7-9 and TRBJ2-3; weak D call: TRBD2 (6 bases). CDR3 length: 9 residues. The germline V gene encodes CDR1 SEHNR and CDR2 FQNEAQ (reference sequence).

J is TRBJ2-5 and V is TRBV7-2, with D tentatively TRBD1 (6 bases). Per germline, CDR1 SGHTA and CDR2 FQGNSA. V lost 1 base to trimming and J lost 4 bases, with 10 bases between them. The CDR3 is 14 amino acids. CDR3 nucleotide sequence: TGTGCCAGCAGCTTAGTGGGGGCCGGAGAGACCCAGTACTTC. It specifies CASSLVGAGETQYF.

The V gene is TRBV11-2, the J gene TRBJ2-3; D unresolved. The CDR3 runs to 15 residues. Looked up from germline, CDR1 is SGHAT and CDR2 is FQNNGV. V lost 1 base and J lost 1, with 9 bases in between. The CDR3 sequence: CASSLAGHRTDTQYF. The CDR3 DNA sequence: TGTGCCAGCAGCTTAGCGGGCCATCGCACAGATACGCAGTATTTT. Drawing the rest from reference TRBV11-2 and TRBJ2-3, the complete variable domain is EAGVAQSPRYKIIEKRQSVAFWCNPISGHATLYWYQQILGQGPKLLIQFQNNGVVDDSQLPKDRFSAERLKGVDSTLKIQPAKLEDSAVYLCASSLAGHRTDTQYFGPGTRLTVL.

This clone was picked up one time. Different DNA sequences within this sample yield the same CDR3. This chain connects TRBV28 to TRBJ2-3; tentatively, D is TRBD1 or TRBD2 (5 bases each). Trimming cost V 4 bases and J 2 bases, with 7 bases left between them. This CDR3 contains 13 residues. CDR1 is MDHEN and CDR2 is SYDVKM in the germline V gene. The CDR3 here is CASSSGPTDTQYF. In nucleotides, the CDR3 is TGTGCCAGCAGTTCGGGGCCCACAGATACGCAGTATTTT.

The chain has TRBV4-2 and TRBJ2-7; 9 bases agree with TRBD2. The CDR3 totals 15 residues. Unmatched junction bases numbered 4, after V lost 1 base and J lost 3 bases. Germline CDR1 is LGHNA and CDR2 is YNFKEQ. CDR3 bases: TGTGCCAGCAGCCAAGTGGCTAGCGGGAACTACGAGCAGTACTTC. Residues: CASSQVASGNYEQYF.

Regarding this clone: Within the sample, other DNA sequences also encode this same CDR3. CDR3 coding DNA: TGCAGCGTTGCCGAGGGGTCGACTAATGAAAAACTGTTTTTT. Translated: CSVAEGSTNEKLFF. The V gene is TRBV29-1, the J gene TRBJ1-4, with D perhaps TRBD1 (5 bases). V shed 4 bases and J shed 2 bases, with 11 bases lying between them. Germline CDR1 SQVTM, CDR2 ANQGSEA. The CDR3 is 14 amino acids. The entire variable domain, with the rest obtained from reference TRBV29-1 and TRBJ1-4, is as follows: SAVISQKPSRDICQRGTSLTIQCQVDSQVTMMFWYRQQPGQSLTLIATANQGSEATYESGFVIDKFPISRPNLTFSTLTVSNMSPEDSSIYLCSVAEGSTNEKLFFGSGTQLSVL.

This clone was counted a single time. As DNA, the CDR3 is TGTGCCAGCAGCCCTGGGACAGGGGGGAACTATGGCTACACCTTC. It encodes CASSPGTGGNYGYTF. The chain employs TRBV4-2 and TRBJ1-2; the match to TRBD1 covers 11 bases. CDR3 size: 15 residues. The germline V gene has CDR1 LGHNA and CDR2 YNFKEQ. Unmatched junction bases numbered 3, after V lost 4 bases and J lost 2 bases.

V is TRBV7-2 and J is TRBJ2-7; perhaps TRBD1 as D (6 bases). The CDR3 spans 14 residues. Germline V CDR1 and CDR2: SGHTA, FQGNSA. Trimming cost V 4 bases and J 6 bases, with 16 bases left between them. CDR3 region: CASSYEVGGSEQYF. CDR3 DNA: TGTGCCAGCAGCTACGAGGTAGGGGGTTCCGAGCAGTACTTC.

This chain connects TRBV9 to TRBJ2-3, with 12 bases aligning to TRBD2. The trim removed 0 bases at V and 2 bases at J, leaving 7 bases unmatched. Germline values: CDR1 SGDLS, CDR2 YYNGEE. CDR3 size: 18 residues. CDR3 sequence (DNA): TGTGCCAGCAGCGTAGGTCTAGCGGGGGGGACCCTCACAGATACGCAGTATTTT. This sequence encodes CASSVGLAGGTLTDTQYF.

This chain connects TRBV9 to TRBJ2-3; 9 positions match TRBD2. The CDR3 loop spans 16 amino acids. V shed 0 bases and J 3 bases; nucleotides not matched to a gene: 5. CDR1 SGDLS and CDR2 YYNGEE come from the germline V gene. The DNA for the CDR3 is TGTGCCAGCAGCGTAGGTAGCGGGAGAGTTACAGATACGCAGTATTTT. Protein: CASSVGSGRVTDTQYF.

The chain carries TRBV6-5 and TRBJ2-7; D is possibly TRBD1 or TRBD2 (5 bases each). Germline CDR1 MNHEY, CDR2 SVGAGI. The CDR3 has 16 residues. Trimming stripped 3 bases from V and 1 base from J, with 16 bases between. CDR3 in DNA: TGTGCCAGCAGTTATGGAGCGGCAGGGCTTTCCTACGAGCAGTACTTC. Protein product: CASSYGAAGLSYEQYF.

The chain links TRBV2 to TRBJ2-5; 7 bases match TRBD1. The CDR3 extends over 13 amino acids. CDR1 and CDR2 (germline): SNHLY, FYNNEI. The V gene end was trimmed by 10 bases and the J gene end by 1 base; junction bases not matched to a gene: 6. The CDR3 spells CATTGQVQETQYF. CDR3 coding DNA: TGTGCCACCACCGGACAGGTCCAAGAGACCCAGTACTTC.

The chain links TRBV6-6 to TRBJ1-2, with 9 positions matching TRBD1. J lost 8 bases, V lost 7 bases, and 11 bases had no gene match. The CDR3 runs to 14 residues. The germline gives CDR1 MNHNY, CDR2 SVGAGI (reference sequence). DNA for the CDR3: TGTGCCAGCACCCGACAGGGGGTGATATACGGCTACACCTTC. Protein: CASTRQGVIYGYTF.

The chain employs TRBV11-1 and TRBJ2-7; D could derive from TRBD1 or TRBD2 (5 bases each). CDR3 length equals 16 residues. Germline V gene sequence: CDR1 SGHAT, CDR2 FQDESV (reference sequence). Trimming shortened V by 5 bases and J by 3 bases, and 20 bases separated the two germline ends. The CDR3 region is CASSRQTGTAYYEQYF. The CDR3, as DNA: TGTGCCAGCAGCCGGCAAACCGGGACGGCCTACTACGAGCAGTACTTC.

The chain recombines TRBV7-2 with TRBJ2-6; D remains unclear. This CDR3 has 17 amino acids. V was trimmed by 5 bases and J by 0 bases, leaving 14 bases between them. Germline CDR1 is SGHTA and CDR2 is FQGNSA. CDR3 protein: CASSAQVGSSGANVLTF. The CDR3 coding sequence is TGTGCCAGCAGCGCTCAAGTAGGTAGCTCTGGGGCCAACGTCCTGACTTTC.

The V gene is TRBV5-4, the J gene TRBJ2-2, with 8 positions matching TRBD2. Looked up from germline, CDR1 is SGHNT and CDR2 is YYREEE (reference sequence). Trimming removed 4 bases from V and 6 bases from J; junction bases left unmatched: 11. This CDR3 comprises 16 residues. The CDR3 DNA reads as TGTGCCAGCAGCAGGGAGTATAGCGGGGATGCCGGGGAGCTGTTTTTT. Its protein product is CASSREYSGDAGELFF.

The chain is built from TRBV5-1 and TRBJ2-2, with 9 bases identical to TRBD2. Germline-derived CDR1 and CDR2 are SGHRS and YFSETQ. Unmatched junction bases numbered 16, after V lost 0 bases and J lost 10 bases. This CDR3 spans 18 amino acids. Here the CDR3 reads CASSLVSTASGVAVELFF. The CDR3 DNA reads as TGCGCCAGCAGCTTGGTATCTACGGCTAGCGGGGTGGCAGTGGAGCTGTTTTTT. Supplemented by reference TRBV5-1 and TRBJ2-2, the full variable domain reads KAGVTQTPRYLIKTRGQQVTLSCSPISGHRSVSWYQQTPGQGLQFLFEYFSETQRNKGNFPGRFSGRQFSNSRSEMNVSTLELGDSALYLCASSLVSTASGVAVELFFGEGSRLTVL.

This chain joins TRBV5-4 and TRBJ1-2; D gene uncertain. This CDR3 has 15 amino acids. Between the trimmed V and J ends, which lost 0 bases and 4 bases, there was a span of 13 bases. Per germline, CDR1 SGHNT and CDR2 YYREEE (reference sequence). The CDR3 nucleotides are TGTGCCAGCAGCTTGGACTCGACGGCCCGCTATGGCTACACCTTC. As protein: CASSLDSTARYGYTF.

The gene calls are TRBV6-6 and TRBJ1-5, with D hard to call. Germline V gives CDR1 MNHNY, CDR2 SVGAGI (reference sequence). V lost 3 bases, J lost 11 bases, and 17 bases lay in between. CDR3 size: 14 residues. CDR3 in amino acids: CASSYGEGSGSQHF. In nucleotides, the CDR3 is TGTGCCAGCAGTTATGGGGAGGGAAGTGGGTCCCAGCATTTT.

V usage is TRBV20-1 and J usage is TRBJ2-7, with D perhaps TRBD2 (5 bases). The germline CDR1 and CDR2 sequences are DFQATT and SNEGSKA (reference sequence). This CDR3 comprises 10 residues. The ends were cut back, 7 bases at V and 7 bases at J, with 11 bases in the middle. CDR3 amino acids: CSGGPGEQYF. The CDR3 bases are TGCAGTGGGGGTCCGGGGGAGCAGTACTTC.